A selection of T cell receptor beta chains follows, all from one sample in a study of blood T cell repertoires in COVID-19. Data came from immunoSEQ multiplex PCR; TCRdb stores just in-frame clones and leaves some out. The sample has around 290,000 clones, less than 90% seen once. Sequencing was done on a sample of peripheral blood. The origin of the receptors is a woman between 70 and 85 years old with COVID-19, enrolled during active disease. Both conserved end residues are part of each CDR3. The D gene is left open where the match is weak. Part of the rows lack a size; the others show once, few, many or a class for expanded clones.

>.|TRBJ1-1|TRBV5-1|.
TGCGCCAGCAGCCCCGGGGGGGTGGACACTGAAGCTTTCTTT
CASSPGGVDTEAFF
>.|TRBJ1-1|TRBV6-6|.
TGTGCCAGCGGTCAGGGGCTATACATGAACACTGAAGCTTTCTTT
CASGQGLYMNTEAFF
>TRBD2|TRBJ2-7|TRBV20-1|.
TGCAGTGCTAGTGGAGCGGGGGGGCTTGAGCAGTACTTC
CSASGAGGLEQYF
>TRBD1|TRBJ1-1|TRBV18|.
TGTGCCAGCTCACCAATGACAGGGTACACTGAAGCTTTCTTT
CASSPMTGYTEAFF
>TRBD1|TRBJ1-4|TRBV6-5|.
TGTGCCAGCAGTTATTACCGGGACAGGGGAGAAGAAAAACTGTTTTTT
CASSYYRDRGEEKLFF
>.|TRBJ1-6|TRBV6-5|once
TGTGCCAGCAGTTACGGGGCGTCAAACTCACCCCTCCACTTT
CASSYGASNSPLHF
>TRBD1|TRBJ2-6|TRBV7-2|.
TGTGCCAGCAGCGCCAGGGGGCCTGGGGCCAACGTCCTGACTTTC
CASSARGPGANVLTF
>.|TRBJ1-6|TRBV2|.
TGTGCCAGCAGTGGAGGAGGTGCACCCCTCCACTTT
CASSGGGAPLHF
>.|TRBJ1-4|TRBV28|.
TGTGCCAGCGGCAGGGCCAATGAAAAACTGTTTTTT
CASGRANEKLFF
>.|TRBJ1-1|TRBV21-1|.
TGTGCCAGCAGCGCCCTGGGACAGGGCGCTCCTATGAACACTGAAGCTTTCTTT
CASSALGQGAPMNTEAFF
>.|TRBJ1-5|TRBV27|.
TGTGCCAGCAGAGAGGGAAATCAGCCCCAGCATTTT
CASREGNQPQHF
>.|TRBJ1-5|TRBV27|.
TGTGCCAGCAGTCCCACTCCCGGGGGGACGAGTAATCAGCCCCAGCATTTT
CASSPTPGGTSNQPQHF
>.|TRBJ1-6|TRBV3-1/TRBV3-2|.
TGTGCCAGCAGCCAAGGAGGAGGTCTCGGCCTCCACTTT
CASSQGGGLGLHF
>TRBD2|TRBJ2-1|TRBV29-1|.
TGCAGCGTTGAAATAGGGACTAGCGGGGGGGCCCAGGAGCAGTTCTTC
CSVEIGTSGGAQEQFF
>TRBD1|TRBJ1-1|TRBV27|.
TGTGCCAGCAGTCCCTGGACAGGGGGCGTGAACACTGAAGCTTTCTTT
CASSPWTGGVNTEAFF
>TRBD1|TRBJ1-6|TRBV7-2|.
TGTGCCAGCAGCCCTGGACAGGGAGGATCACCCCTCCACTTT
CASSPGQGGSPLHF